The clone carrying this T cell receptor (beta chain) was recorded only once. The sample belongs to a study of blood T cell repertoires in COVID-19. Using immunoSEQ multiplex PCR, the repertoire was profiled, and TCRdb retains in-frame clones only, with some absent. The sample contains around 40,000 clones, around 77% of which appear only once. V lost 6 bases to trimming and J lost 8 bases, with 16 bases between them. The CDR3 length is 13 residues. CDR1 SGHTA and CDR2 FQGNSA come from the germline V gene. This TCR was sampled from a man older than 75 with active or convalescent COVID-19. The chain is built from TRBV7-2 and TRBJ1-2; D is unresolved. Sequencing input: peripheral blood. Here the CDR3 DNA reads TGTGCCAGCAGTTCCTCGGAGGCGGCAGGCTACACCTTC. Protein: CASSSSEAAGYTF.